This T cell receptor (beta chain) is drawn from a study of beta chain features in type 1 diabetes. Study-wide findings and caveats: Individuals with type 1 diabetes displayed fewer insertions and more deletions at VDJ junctions. In every one of the four CD4+ subsets, TCRB CDR3s were moderately but significantly shorter in Type 1 diabetes patients.

Each donor gave one heparinised blood draw averaging around 0.12 L. The entirety of the isolated RNA underwent reverse transcription, so expressed TCRB transcripts were sequenced. Clones were sequenced by immunoSEQ multiplex PCR, and TCRdb holds only the in-frame ones, with some missing. This sample has 310,000 or so clones, with roughly 15% found just once. The V gene end was trimmed by 0 bases and the J gene end by 6 bases; junction bases not matched to a gene: 5. This CDR3 contains 15 residues. Germline values: CDR1 SGHTA, CDR2 FQGNSA. To note about this clone: Antigen specificity is unknown.

The rearrangement links TRBV7-2 to TRBJ2-1; the match to TRBD2 covers 7 bases. This sequence originates from a man aged 18 to 30 with type 1 diabetes. Sequencing used naive CD4+ T cells from blood. CDR3 DNA: TGTGCCAGCAGCTTAGCGCGACTAGCAGGCAATGAGCAGTTCTTC. Translation: CASSLARLAGNEQFF.